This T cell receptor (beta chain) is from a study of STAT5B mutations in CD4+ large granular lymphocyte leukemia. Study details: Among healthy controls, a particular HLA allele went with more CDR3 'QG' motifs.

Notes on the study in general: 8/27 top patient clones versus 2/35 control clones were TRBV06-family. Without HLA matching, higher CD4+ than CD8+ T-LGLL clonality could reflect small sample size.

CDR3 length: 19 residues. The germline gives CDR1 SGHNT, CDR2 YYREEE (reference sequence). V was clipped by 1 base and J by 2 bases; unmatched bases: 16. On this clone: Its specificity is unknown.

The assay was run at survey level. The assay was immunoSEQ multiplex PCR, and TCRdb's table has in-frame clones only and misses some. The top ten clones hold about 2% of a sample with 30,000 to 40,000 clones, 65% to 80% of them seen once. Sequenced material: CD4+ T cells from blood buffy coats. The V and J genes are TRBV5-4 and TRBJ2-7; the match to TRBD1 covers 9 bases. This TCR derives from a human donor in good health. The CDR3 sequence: CASSLPPTGGVSHPYEQYF. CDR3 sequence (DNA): TGTGCCAGCAGCTTGCCCCCTACAGGGGGCGTTTCCCACCCCTACGAGCAGTACTTC.